This T cell receptor beta chain was identified in a study of blood T cell repertoires in COVID-19. With 11 bases removed from V and 12 bases from J, the gap between germline ends came to 14 bases. Germline V lookup: CDR1 SNHLY, CDR2 FYNNEI. The CDR3 runs 10 residues. Repertoires were generated with immunoSEQ multiplex PCR, while TCRdb's copy carries only in-frame clones and drops some. The table has around 88,000 clones, 70% to 90% seen once; the top ten hold roughly 2.8%. The specimen was peripheral blood. This clonotype was obtained from a woman of 80 years or more with acute or convalescent COVID-19. The V gene is TRBV2, the J gene TRBJ2-1; a possible D gene is TRBD2 (5 bases). CDR3 coding DNA: TGTGCCGGACTGTGGGGTCGGCAGTTCTTC. It is translated as CAGLWGRQFF.